This TCR beta chain comes out of a study of regulatory T cells in long-lasting Graves disease. Broader study findings: Not thyroid tissue but only peripheral blood was studied. Shared public clonotypes totalled 2,741 in persistent patients, compared with some 920 in new patients.

This clonotype was detected many times. Its antigen remains unknown. The germline V gene encodes CDR1 LNHDA and CDR2 SQIVND (reference sequence). The germline V and J ends were trimmed by 3 bases and 5 bases, with 10 bases remaining between them. The CDR3 is made up of 13 amino acids. iRepertoire HTBI primers and Arm-PCR of CDR3 regions built TCR beta libraries. TCRdb ran MiXCR on the multiplex PCR reads and lists one entry per CDR3 protein. Of some 490,000 distinct CDR3 sequences in the sample, 12% were seen once. Time point denoted: newly diagnosed GD, antithyroid drugs for less than 3 months. Isolated PBMC RNA provided the starting material for the TCR library. The same sample was also used in a study of T cells in Graves' hyperthyroidism and ophthalmopathy.

This receptor was taken from a woman aged 25 to 39 with Graves disease. This chain links TRBV19 with TRBJ1-2, with D unclear. This material consisted of peripheral blood mononuclear cells (PBMCs), taken at new diagnosis, from a patient treated with antithyroid drugs. CDR3: CASSMGQPYGYTF. Written as DNA, the CDR3 is TGTGCCAGTAGTATGGGCCAGCCTTATGGCTACACCTTC.